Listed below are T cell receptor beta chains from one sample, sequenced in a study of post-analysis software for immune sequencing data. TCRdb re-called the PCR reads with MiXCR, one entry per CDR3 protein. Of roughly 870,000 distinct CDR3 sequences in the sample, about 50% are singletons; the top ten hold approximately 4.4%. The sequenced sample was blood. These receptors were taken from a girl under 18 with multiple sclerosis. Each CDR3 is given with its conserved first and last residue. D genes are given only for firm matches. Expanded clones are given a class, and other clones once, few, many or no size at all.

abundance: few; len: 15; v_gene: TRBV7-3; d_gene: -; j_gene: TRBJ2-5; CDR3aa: CASSLGGLRGETQYF; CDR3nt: TGTGCCAGCAGCTTGGGCGGCCTCCGGGGAGAGACCCAGTACTTC
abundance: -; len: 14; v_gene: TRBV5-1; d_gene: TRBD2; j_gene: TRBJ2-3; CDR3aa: CASSSFQGGDTQYF; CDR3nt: TGCGCCAGCAGCTCATTTCAGGGAGGGGATACGCAGTATTTT
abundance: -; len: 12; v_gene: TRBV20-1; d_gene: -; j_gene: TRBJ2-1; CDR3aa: CSLVTPNQQQFF; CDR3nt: TGCAGTTTGGTAACCCCAAACCAACAGCAGTTCTTC
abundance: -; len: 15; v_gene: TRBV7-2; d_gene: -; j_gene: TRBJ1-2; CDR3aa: CASSLGLLGKQGYTF; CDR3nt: TGTGCCAGCAGCTTAGGTCTCTTGGGGAAACAAGGCTACACCTTC
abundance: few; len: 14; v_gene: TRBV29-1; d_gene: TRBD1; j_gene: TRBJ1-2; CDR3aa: CSVERQGSNYGYTF; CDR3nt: TGCAGCGTTGAAAGACAGGGTAGTAACTATGGCTACACCTTC
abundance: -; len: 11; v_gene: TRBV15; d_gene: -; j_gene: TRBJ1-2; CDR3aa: CATRGNYGYTF; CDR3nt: TGTGCCACCCGCGGGAACTATGGCTACACCTTC
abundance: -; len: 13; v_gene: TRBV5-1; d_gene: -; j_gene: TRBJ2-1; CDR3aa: CASSLRPTGEQFF; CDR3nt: TGCGCCAGCAGCTTGAGGCCTACGGGTGAGCAGTTCTTC
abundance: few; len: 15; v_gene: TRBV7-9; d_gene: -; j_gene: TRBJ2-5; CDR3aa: CASTLPGPNLFEQYF; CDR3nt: TGTGCCAGCACCCTCCCGGGCCCGAACCTTTTTGAGCAGTACTTC
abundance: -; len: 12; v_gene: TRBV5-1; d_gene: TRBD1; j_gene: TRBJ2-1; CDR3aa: CASGQGLYEQFF; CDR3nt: TGCGCCAGCGGACAGGGGTTGTATGAGCAGTTCTTC
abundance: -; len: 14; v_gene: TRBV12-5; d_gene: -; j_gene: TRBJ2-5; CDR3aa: CASGLSGLQETQYF; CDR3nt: TGTGCTAGTGGTTTGAGTGGGCTCCAAGAGACCCAGTACTTC
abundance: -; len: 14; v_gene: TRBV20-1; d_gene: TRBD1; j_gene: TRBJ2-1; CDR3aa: CSARPDRGYNEQFF; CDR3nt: TGCAGTGCTAGACCGGACAGGGGGTACAATGAGCAGTTCTTC
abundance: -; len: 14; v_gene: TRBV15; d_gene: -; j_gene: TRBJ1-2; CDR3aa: CATSRAGTNYGYTF; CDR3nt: TGTGCCACCAGCAGAGCCGGGACGAACTATGGCTACACCTTC
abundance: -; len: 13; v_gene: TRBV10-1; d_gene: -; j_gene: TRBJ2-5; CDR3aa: CASSERGKETQYF; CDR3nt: TGCGCCAGCAGTGAGAGAGGGAAGGAGACCCAGTACTTC
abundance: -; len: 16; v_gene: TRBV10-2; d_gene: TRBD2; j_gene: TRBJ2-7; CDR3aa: CASSADWRGSSYEQYF; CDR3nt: TGCGCCAGCAGCGCTGACTGGCGGGGGTCGAGCTACGAGCAGTACTTC
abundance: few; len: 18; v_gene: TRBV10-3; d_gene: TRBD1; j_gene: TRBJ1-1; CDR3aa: CAISQPTRQGRWDTEAFF; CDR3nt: TGTGCCATCAGTCAACCAACCCGACAGGGAAGGTGGGACACTGAAGCTTTCTTT
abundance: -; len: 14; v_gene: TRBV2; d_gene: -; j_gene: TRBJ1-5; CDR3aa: CASAPTGSSQPQHF; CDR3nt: TGTGCCAGCGCTCCTACGGGTAGTTCTCAGCCCCAGCATTTT
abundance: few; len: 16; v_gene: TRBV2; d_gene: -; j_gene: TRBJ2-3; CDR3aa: CASSGLRQTSTDTQYF; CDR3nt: TGTGCCAGCAGTGGTCTCAGGCAAACAAGCACAGATACGCAGTATTTT
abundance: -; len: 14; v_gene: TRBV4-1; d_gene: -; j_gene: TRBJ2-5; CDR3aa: CASSQEWHQETQYF; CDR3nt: TGCGCCAGCAGCCAAGAATGGCATCAAGAGACCCAGTACTTC
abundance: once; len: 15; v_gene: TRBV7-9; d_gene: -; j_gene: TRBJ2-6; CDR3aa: CASSSRLSGANVLTF; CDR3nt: TGTGCCAGCAGCTCGCGGCTGTCTGGGGCCAACGTCCTGACTTTC
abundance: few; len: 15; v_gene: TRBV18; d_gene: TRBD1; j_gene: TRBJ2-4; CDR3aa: CASSPPGTGSHIQYF; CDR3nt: TGTGCCAGCTCACCACCTGGGACAGGGTCTCACATTCAGTACTTC
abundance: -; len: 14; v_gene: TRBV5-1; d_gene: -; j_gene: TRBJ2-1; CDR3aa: CASSLGQRGNEQFF; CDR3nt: TGCGCCAGCAGCCTGGGCCAAAGGGGCAATGAGCAGTTCTTC
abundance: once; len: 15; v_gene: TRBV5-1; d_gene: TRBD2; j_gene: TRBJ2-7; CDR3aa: CASSFREGRLGRQYF; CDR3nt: TGCGCCAGCAGCTTCCGGGAGGGCCGTTTGGGGCGGCAGTACTTC
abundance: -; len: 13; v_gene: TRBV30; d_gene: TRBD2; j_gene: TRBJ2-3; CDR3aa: CALGTSGTDTQYF; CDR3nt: TGTGCCCTAGGGACTAGCGGGACAGATACGCAGTATTTT
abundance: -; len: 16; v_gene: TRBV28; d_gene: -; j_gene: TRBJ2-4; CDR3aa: CASSSSRVLAKNIQYF; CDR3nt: TGTGCCAGCAGTTCGAGCAGGGTCTTAGCCAAAAACATTCAGTACTTC
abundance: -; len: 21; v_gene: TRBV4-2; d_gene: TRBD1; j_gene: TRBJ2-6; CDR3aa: CASSQDLGPGQLYSGANVLTF; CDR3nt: TGTGCCAGCAGCCAAGATCTGGGTCCGGGACAGCTCTACTCTGGGGCCAACGTCCTGACTTTC
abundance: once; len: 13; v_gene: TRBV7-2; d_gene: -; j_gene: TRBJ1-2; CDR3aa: CASSLRTANGYTF; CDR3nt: TGTGCCAGCAGCTTACGGACAGCTAATGGCTACACCTTC
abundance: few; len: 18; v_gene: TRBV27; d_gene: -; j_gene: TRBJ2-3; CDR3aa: CASSSWRARGGSTDTQYF; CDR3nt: TGTGCCAGCAGTTCGTGGCGGGCCCGAGGGGGAAGCACAGATACGCAGTATTTT
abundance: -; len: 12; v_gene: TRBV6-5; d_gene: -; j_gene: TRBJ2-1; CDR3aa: CASRPRPNEQFF; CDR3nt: TGTGCCAGCAGACCCCGCCCTAATGAGCAGTTCTTC
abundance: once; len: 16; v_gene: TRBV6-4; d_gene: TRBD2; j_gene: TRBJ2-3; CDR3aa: CASSDGGGRARDTQYF; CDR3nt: TGTGCCAGCAGTGACGGGGGCGGGAGGGCCAGGGATACGCAGTATTTT
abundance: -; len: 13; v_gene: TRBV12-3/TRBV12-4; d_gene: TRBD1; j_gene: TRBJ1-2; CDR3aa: CASSLGQGPGYTF; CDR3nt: TGTGCCAGCAGTTTAGGACAGGGGCCAGGCTACACCTTC
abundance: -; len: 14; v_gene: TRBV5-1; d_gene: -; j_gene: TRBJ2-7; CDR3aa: CASSLTTGYGEQYF; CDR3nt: TGCGCCAGCAGCTTGACCACAGGGTATGGGGAGCAGTACTTC
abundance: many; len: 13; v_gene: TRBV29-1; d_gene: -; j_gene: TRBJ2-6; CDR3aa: CSVTDSGANVLTF; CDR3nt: TGCAGTGTCACGGACTCTGGGGCCAACGTCCTGACTTTC
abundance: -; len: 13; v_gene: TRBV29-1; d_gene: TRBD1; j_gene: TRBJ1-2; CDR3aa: CSAAGTGVYGYTF; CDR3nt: TGCAGCGCCGCCGGGACAGGGGTATATGGCTACACCTTC
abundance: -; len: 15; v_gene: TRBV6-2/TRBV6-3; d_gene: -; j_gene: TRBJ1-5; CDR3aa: CASSYSDAGHQPQHF; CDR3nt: TGTGCCAGCAGTTACTCTGACGCAGGTCATCAGCCCCAGCATTTT
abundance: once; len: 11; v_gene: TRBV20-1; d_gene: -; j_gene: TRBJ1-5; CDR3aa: CSVGELGGQHF; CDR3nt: TGCAGTGTAGGGGAACTAGGTGGCCAGCATTTT
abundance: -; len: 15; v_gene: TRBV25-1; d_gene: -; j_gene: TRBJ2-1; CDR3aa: CASSEIINTYNEQFF; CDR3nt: TGTGCCAGCAGTGAAATAATCAACACCTACAATGAGCAGTTCTTC
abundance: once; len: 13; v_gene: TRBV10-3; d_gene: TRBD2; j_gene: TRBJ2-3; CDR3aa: CATEQAGGDTQYF; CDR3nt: TGTGCCACCGAGCAAGCGGGAGGAGATACGCAGTATTTT
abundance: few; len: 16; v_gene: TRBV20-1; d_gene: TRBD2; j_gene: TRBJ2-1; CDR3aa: CSLRTSGGGSYNEQFF; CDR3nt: TGCAGTCTTAGGACTAGCGGGGGGGGTTCCTACAATGAGCAGTTCTTC
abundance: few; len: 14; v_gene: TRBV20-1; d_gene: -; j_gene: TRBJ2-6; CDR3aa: CSARQPSGANVLTF; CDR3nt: TGCAGTGCTAGACAGCCCTCTGGGGCCAACGTCCTGACTTTC
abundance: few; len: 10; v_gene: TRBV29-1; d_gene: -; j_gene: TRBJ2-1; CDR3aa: CSAWAGEQFF; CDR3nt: TGCAGCGCGTGGGCGGGAGAGCAGTTCTTC